This TCR beta chain is drawn from a study of blood T cell repertoires in COVID-19. In the study overall: Samples taken during acute and convalescent COVID-19 were collected in the United States, Italy and Spain.

Germline CDR1 and CDR2: SGHVS and FQNEAQ. The CDR3 is 18 residues long. Trimming cost V 2 bases and J 8 bases; bases outside gene matches: 10. As handled by the study authors: Estimation of nucleated cell counts was performed using reference gene primer amplification. Profiled with immunoSEQ multiplex PCR; TCRdb holds only in-frame clones, not every one. The DNA gave D and trimming, while V, J and clone size come from that table. This sample has around 130,000 clones; roughly 90% occur once, and the top ten carry around 19%. This clone has a single count. The sequence came from a man aged 50 to 59 with active or convalescent COVID-19. The sequencing input was peripheral blood. The chain employs TRBV7-8 and TRBJ2-1; 15 bases align to TRBD2. Written as DNA, the CDR3 is TGTGCCAGCAGCTTACCCTTATGGACTAGCGGGAGGGTCGATGAGCAGTTCTTC. Its translation: CASSLPLWTSGRVDEQFF. Full variable domain (missing parts from reference TRBV7-8 and TRBJ2-1): GAGVSQSPRYKVAKRGQDVALRCDPISGHVSLFWYQQALGQGPEFLTYFQNEAQLDKSGLPSDRFFAERPEGSVSTLKIQRTQQEDSAVYLCASSLPLWTSGRVDEQFFGPGTRLTVL.